The table lists the clone carrying this T cell receptor beta chain with a few counts. Its antigen is currently unknown. The data originate from a study of beta chain features in type 1 diabetes. V gave up 7 bases and J gave up 4 bases, with 11 bases separating them. Germline CDR1 SGHTA, CDR2 FQGNSA. The CDR3 runs to 13 residues. As every portion of the isolated RNA was reverse transcribed, the sequencing read expressed TCRB transcripts. Sequenced by immunoSEQ multiplex PCR; TCRdb stores in-frame clones only, minus some. This sample has 970,000 or so clones, with about a sixth found just once. The study's findings and limits: Diminished insertions and augmented deletions at VDJ junctions characterized type 1 diabetes patients. Cells expressing TCR highly could be over-represented by cDNA sequencing.

The sequence was collected from a woman between 18 and 30 years old in good health. V usage is TRBV7-2 and J usage is TRBJ2-1; D not certain. The sequencing input was naive CD4+ T cells from blood. CDR3 DNA: TGTGCCAGCACCTCCGGACCGTACAATGAGCAGTTCTTC. Translated, it gives CASTSGPYNEQFF.